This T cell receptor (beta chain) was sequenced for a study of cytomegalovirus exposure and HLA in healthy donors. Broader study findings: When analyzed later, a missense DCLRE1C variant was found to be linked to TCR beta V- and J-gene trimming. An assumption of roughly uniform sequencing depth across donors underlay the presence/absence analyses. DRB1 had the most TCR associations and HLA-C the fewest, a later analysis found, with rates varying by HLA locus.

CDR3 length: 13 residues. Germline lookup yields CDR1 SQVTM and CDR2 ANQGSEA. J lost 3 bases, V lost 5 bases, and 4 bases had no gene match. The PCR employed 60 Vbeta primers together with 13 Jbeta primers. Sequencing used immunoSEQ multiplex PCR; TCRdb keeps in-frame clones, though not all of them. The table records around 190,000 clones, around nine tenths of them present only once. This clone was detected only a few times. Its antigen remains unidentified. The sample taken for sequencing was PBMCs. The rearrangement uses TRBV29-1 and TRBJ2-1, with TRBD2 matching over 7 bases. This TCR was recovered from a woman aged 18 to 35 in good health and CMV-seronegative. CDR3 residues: CSVSGGNYNEQFF. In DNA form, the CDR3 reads TGCAGCGTTTCGGGGGGTAACTACAATGAGCAGTTCTTC.